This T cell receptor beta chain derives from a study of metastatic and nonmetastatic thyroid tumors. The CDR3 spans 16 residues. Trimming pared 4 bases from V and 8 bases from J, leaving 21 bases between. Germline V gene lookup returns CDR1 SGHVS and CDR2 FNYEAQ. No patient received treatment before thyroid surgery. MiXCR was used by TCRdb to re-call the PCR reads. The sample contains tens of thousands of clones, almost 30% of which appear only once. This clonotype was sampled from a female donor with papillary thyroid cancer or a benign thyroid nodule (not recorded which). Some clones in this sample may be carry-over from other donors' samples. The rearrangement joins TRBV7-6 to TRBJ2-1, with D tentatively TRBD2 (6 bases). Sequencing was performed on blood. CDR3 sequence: CASSSGPSVISDEQFF. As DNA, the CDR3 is TGTGCCAGCAGCTCAGGACCTAGCGTGATTTCCGATGAGCAGTTCTTC.